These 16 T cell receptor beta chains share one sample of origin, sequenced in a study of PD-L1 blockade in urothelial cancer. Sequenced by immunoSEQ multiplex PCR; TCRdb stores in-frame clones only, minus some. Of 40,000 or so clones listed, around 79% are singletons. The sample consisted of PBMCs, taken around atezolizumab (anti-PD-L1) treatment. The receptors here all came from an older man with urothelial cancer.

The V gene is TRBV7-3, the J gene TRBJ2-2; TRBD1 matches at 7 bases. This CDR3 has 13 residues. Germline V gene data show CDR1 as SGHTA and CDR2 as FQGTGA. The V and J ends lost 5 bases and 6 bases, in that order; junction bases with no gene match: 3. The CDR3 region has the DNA TGTGCCAGCAGCGCTGACAGGGCCGGGGAGCTGTTTTTT. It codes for CASSADRAGELFF.

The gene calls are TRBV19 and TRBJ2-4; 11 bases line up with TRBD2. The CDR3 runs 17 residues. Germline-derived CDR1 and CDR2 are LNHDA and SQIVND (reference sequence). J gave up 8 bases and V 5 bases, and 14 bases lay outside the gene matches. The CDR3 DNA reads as TGTGCCAGTAGTTTTTCCCCCGCACTAGCGGGGGCGGACATTCAGTACTTC. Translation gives CASSFSPALAGADIQYF.

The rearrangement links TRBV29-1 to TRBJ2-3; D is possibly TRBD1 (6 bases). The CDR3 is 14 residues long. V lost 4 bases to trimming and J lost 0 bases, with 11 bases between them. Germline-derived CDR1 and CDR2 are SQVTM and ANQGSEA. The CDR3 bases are TGCAGCGTTGGAAGGACAGCGAGCACAGATACGCAGTATTTT. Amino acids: CSVGRTASTDTQYF.

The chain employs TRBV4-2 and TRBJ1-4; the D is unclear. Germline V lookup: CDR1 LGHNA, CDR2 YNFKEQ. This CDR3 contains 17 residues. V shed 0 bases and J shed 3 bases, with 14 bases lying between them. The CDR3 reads CASSQELLGAANEKLFF. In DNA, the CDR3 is TGTGCCAGCAGCCAAGAGCTTCTGGGCGCAGCTAATGAAAAACTGTTTTTT.

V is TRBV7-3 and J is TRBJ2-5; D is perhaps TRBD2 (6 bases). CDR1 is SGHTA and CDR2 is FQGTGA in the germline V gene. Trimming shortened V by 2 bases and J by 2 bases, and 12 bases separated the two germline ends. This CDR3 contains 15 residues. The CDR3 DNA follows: TGTGCCAGCAGCTTAGGAGGGGAACCACAAGAGACCCAGTACTTC. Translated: CASSLGGEPQETQYF.

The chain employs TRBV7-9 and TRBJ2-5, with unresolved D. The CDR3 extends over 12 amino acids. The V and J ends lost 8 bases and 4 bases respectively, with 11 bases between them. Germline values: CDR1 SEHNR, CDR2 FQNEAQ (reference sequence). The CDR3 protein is CASGAGTETQYF. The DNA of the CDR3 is TGTGCCAGCGGCGCAGGCACAGAGACCCAGTACTTC.

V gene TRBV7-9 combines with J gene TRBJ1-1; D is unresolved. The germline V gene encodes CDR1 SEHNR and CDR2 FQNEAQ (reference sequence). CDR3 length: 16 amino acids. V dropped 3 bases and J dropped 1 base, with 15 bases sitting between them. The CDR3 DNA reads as TGTGCCAGCAGCTTTTCAATAGGAACGGGGAACACTGAAGCTTTCTTT. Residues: CASSFSIGTGNTEAFF.

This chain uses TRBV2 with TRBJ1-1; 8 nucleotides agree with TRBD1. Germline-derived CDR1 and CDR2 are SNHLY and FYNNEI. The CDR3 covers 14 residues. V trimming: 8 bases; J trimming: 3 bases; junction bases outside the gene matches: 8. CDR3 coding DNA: TGTGCCAGCGCGAGACAGGGGAGAGACACTGAAGCTTTCTTT. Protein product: CASARQGRDTEAFF.

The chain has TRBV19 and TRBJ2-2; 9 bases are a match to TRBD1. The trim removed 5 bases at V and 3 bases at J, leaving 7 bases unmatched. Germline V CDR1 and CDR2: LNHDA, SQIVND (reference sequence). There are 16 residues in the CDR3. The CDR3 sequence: CASSPGQGSDTGELFF. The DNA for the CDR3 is TGTGCCAGTAGTCCGGGACAGGGTTCGGACACCGGGGAGCTGTTTTTT. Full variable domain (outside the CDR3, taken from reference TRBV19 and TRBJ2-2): DGGITQSPKYLFRKEGQNVTLSCEQNLNHDAMYWYRQDPGQGLRLIYYSQIVNDFQKGDIAEGYSVSREKKESFPLTVTSAQKNPTAFYLCASSPGQGSDTGELFFGEGSRLTVL.

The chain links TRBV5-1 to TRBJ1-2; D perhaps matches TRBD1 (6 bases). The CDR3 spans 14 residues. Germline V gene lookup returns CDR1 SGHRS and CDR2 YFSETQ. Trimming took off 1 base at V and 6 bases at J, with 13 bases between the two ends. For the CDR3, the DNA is TGCGCCAGCAGCTTGTCAGGGCAGGGGAATGGCTACACCTTC. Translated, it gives CASSLSGQGNGYTF.

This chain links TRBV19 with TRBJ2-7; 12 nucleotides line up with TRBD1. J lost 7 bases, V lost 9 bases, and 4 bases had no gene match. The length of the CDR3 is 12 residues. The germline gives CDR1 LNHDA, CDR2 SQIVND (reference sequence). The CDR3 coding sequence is TGTGCCAGCGGGACAGGGGGCAGGGAGCAGTACTTC. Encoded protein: CASGTGGREQYF.

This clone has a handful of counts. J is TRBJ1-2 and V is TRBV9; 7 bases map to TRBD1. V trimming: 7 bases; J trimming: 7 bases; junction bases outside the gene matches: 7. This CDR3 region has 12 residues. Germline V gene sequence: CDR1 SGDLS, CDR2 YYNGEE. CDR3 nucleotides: TGTGCCAGCCTGGGACAGAGGGGTGGCTACACCTTC. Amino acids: CASLGQRGGYTF.

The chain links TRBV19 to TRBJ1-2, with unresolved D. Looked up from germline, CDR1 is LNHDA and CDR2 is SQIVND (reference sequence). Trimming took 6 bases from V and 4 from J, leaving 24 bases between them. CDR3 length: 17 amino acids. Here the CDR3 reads CASRLAGGESLSYGYTF. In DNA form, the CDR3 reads TGTGCCAGTAGGCTGGCGGGAGGAGAATCCCTTTCCTATGGCTACACCTTC.

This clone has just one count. The CDR3 region is CAISEPTGLAENYNEQFF. In DNA, the CDR3 is TGTGCCATCAGTGAGCCGACTGGACTAGCGGAAAATTACAATGAGCAGTTCTTC. The chain employs TRBV10-3 and TRBJ2-1; 10 bases align to TRBD2. With 2 bases clipped from V and 4 bases from J, the junction kept 11 bases outside the gene matches. Germline V gene lookup returns CDR1 ENHRY and CDR2 SYGVKD. The CDR3 loop spans 18 amino acids.

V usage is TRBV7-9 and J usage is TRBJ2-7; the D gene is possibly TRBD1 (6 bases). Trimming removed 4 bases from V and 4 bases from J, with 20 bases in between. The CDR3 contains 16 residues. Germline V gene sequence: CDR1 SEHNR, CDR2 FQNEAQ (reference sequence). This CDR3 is CASSWTQGKGLYEQYF. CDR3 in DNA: TGTGCCAGCAGCTGGACCCAGGGGAAGGGGCTATACGAGCAGTACTTC.

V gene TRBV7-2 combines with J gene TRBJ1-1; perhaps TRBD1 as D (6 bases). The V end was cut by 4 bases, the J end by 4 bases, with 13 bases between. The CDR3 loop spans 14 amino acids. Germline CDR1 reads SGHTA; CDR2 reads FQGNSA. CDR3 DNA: TGTGCCAGCAGCTCGGACAGATGGGCCACTGAAGCTTTCTTT. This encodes CASSSDRWATEAFF.